The 10 T cell receptor beta chains below were found in one sample sequenced in a study of T-cell memory formation after mild COVID-19 (dated by TCRdb to the early 2020s). The library was obtained by 5' RACE. TCRdb names Illumina NovaSeq 6000 as the instrument used. TCRdb itself trimmed the public reads at Q25 with fastp, ran MiXCR and retained productive beta chains. Each CDR3 protein appears once, grouped with its most common genes and DNA. The sample table holds about 150,000 distinct CDR3 sequences, of which almost 25% were seen once. The ten largest account for around 22% of the sample. What was sequenced was PBMCs or a T cell subset sorted from them (not recorded which). All receptors come from an adult woman who had mild COVID-19 (a few samples of this study predate the infection). The sample titles of this study are shuffled in the database, so cell type and time point are left out; the donor was told from shared clones.

V is TRBV7-8 and J is TRBJ2-1; D not resolved. This CDR3 contains 15 residues. From germline, CDR1 is SGHVS and CDR2 FQNEAQ. The V gene lost 1 base and the J gene lost 2 bases, with 9 bases spanning the gap. In DNA form, the CDR3 reads TGTGCCAGCAGCTTAGTGGCATCGACCTACAATGAGCAGTTCTTC. Protein sequence: CASSLVASTYNEQFF. The full variable domain, rest sourced from reference TRBV7-8 and TRBJ2-1, is GAGVSQSPRYKVAKRGQDVALRCDPISGHVSLFWYQQALGQGPEFLTYFQNEAQLDKSGLPSDRFFAERPEGSVSTLKIQRTQQEDSAVYLCASSLVASTYNEQFFGPGTRLTVL.

The chain recombines TRBV19 with TRBJ1-2, with D uncertain. This CDR3 is built from 16 residues. Germline V lookup: CDR1 LNHDA, CDR2 SQIVND (reference sequence). V was cut by 1 base and J by 0 bases, with 12 bases left in between. CDR3 amino acids: CASSIVFGEANYGYTF. In nucleotides, the CDR3 is TGTGCCAGTAGTATAGTCTTCGGGGAGGCTAACTATGGCTACACCTTC.

The V gene is TRBV7-9, the J gene TRBJ1-5, with D hard to call. V was clipped by 5 bases and J by 5 bases, with 10 bases between them. CDR1 and CDR2 from the germline V gene are SEHNR and FQNEAQ (reference sequence). This CDR3 has 13 residues. Here the CDR3 reads CASSQVWDQPQHF. The CDR3 bases are TGTGCCAGCAGCCAAGTGTGGGATCAGCCCCAGCATTTT.

This clonotype was counted a few times. In DNA, the CDR3 is TGTGCCAGCAGCTTCATGTTGTACCGAGCGGGAGGGATGGCCTACGAGCAGTACTTC. It specifies CASSFMLYRAGGMAYEQYF. This rearrangement joins TRBV11-2 to TRBJ2-7, with 10 bases matching TRBD2. Germline-derived CDR1 and CDR2 are SGHAT and FQNNGV. The CDR3 is 19 amino acids. Trimming cost V 3 bases and J 2 bases; bases outside gene matches: 16. Looking up the rest from reference TRBV11-2 and TRBJ2-7 gives the full variable domain: EAGVAQSPRYKIIEKRQSVAFWCNPISGHATLYWYQQILGQGPKLLIQFQNNGVVDDSQLPKDRFSAERLKGVDSTLKIQPAKLEDSAVYLCASSFMLYRAGGMAYEQYFGPGTRLTVT.

This rearrangement joins TRBV19 to TRBJ2-3, with D perhaps TRBD2 (5 bases). In germline, CDR1 is LNHDA, CDR2 SQIVND (reference sequence). CDR3 length: 13 amino acids. The V end was cut by 7 bases, the J end by 4 bases, with 12 bases between. CDR3 region: CASTLTEADTQYF. CDR3 nucleotide sequence: TGTGCCAGTACCCTAACGGAGGCAGATACGCAGTATTTT.

This clonotype was seen a handful of times. The J gene is TRBJ2-7, the V gene TRBV5-6; 8 nucleotides match TRBD1. Germline values: CDR1 SGHDT, CDR2 YYEEEE. V gave up 0 bases and J gave up 5 bases; unmatched junction bases: 4. This CDR3 has 14 amino acids. CDR3 residues: CASSLGTGIHEQYF. CDR3 DNA: TGTGCCAGCAGCTTGGGGACAGGGATCCACGAGCAGTACTTC. The variable domain in full, completed from reference TRBV5-6 and TRBJ2-7, reads DAGVTQSPTHLIKTRGQQVTLRCSPKSGHDTVSWYQQALGQGPQFIFQYYEEEERQRGNFPDRFSGHQFPNYSSELNVNALLLGDSALYLCASSLGTGIHEQYFGPGTRLTVT.

The chain is built from TRBV5-1 and TRBJ2-7; 7 bases are a match to TRBD2. V lost 3 bases, J lost 5 bases, and 14 bases stayed unmatched. The CDR3 totals 16 residues. Germline V CDR1 and CDR2: SGHRS, YFSETQ. CDR3 loop: CASSSPVGTTGDEQYF. CDR3 nucleotides: TGCGCCAGCAGCTCCCCGGTGGGGACTACCGGCGACGAGCAGTACTTC.

The chain employs TRBV19 and TRBJ1-6; D is possibly TRBD1 (5 bases). Deletions cut 3 bases from V and 5 bases from J, with 8 bases between. CDR3 length equals 14 residues. Germline values: CDR1 LNHDA, CDR2 SQIVND (reference sequence). CDR3 coding DNA: TGTGCCAGTAGTATCGGGGCGAATAATTCACCCCTCCACTTT. Its protein product is CASSIGANNSPLHF.

V gene TRBV29-1 combines with J gene TRBJ1-4; tentatively, D is TRBD1 (5 bases). The length of the CDR3 is 14 residues. Germline assignment: CDR1 SQVTM and CDR2 ANQGSEA. V was clipped by 0 bases and J by 7 bases, with 12 bases between them. CDR3 protein: CSVEDSGGGEKLFF. CDR3 nucleotides: TGCAGCGTTGAAGATTCCGGGGGTGGTGAAAAACTGTTTTTT.

Relative to its sample, this clonotype is medium-sized. The chain combines TRBV7-9 with TRBJ2-1; D not resolved. In germline, CDR1 is SEHNR, CDR2 FQNEAQ (reference sequence). Trimming shortened V by 1 base and J by 6 bases, and 10 bases separated the two germline ends. This CDR3 is 14 amino acids long. CDR3 nucleotide sequence: TGTGCCAGCAGCTTAGACGGCAATCTCAATGAGCAGTTCTTC. This gives the protein CASSLDGNLNEQFF.